The T cell receptor beta chain described here comes from a study of regulatory T cells in long-lasting Graves disease. Whole-study results and caveats: Persistent disease was characterized by preferential usage of TRBV28, TRBJ1-2 and TRBJ2-5. Less diverse TCR repertoires were seen in persistent Graves' patients than in newly diagnosed ones. Relative to new patients (966), persistent patients exhibited greater sharing of public clonotypes (more than 2,500).

CDR1 is MNHEY and CDR2 is SVGEGT in the germline V gene. CDR3 size: 17 residues. Arm-PCR of CDR3 regions and iRepertoire HTBI primers were the basis on which TCR beta libraries were built. From the multiplex PCR reads, TCRdb called clonotypes with MiXCR, one entry per CDR3 protein. Here the sample spans roughly 420,000 distinct CDR3 sequences, about 16% being singletons. Time point: newly diagnosed GD, antithyroid drugs for less than 3 months. PBMCs were the source of the RNA used for TCR sequencing. Graves' disease diagnosis relied on American Thyroid Association guidelines. Comments on this clonotype: Its antigen is undetermined. A much bigger clone sits one base away, suggesting this may be a read error.

This TCR came from a female donor with Graves disease. The V gene is TRBV6-2 or TRBV6-3, the J gene TRBJ2-3, with D perhaps TRBD2 (5 bases). Here the sequenced sample was peripheral blood mononuclear cells (PBMCs), taken at new diagnosis, from a patient treated with antithyroid drugs. The CDR3 reads CDSSYSFGGSSTDTQYF. The CDR3 nucleotides are TGTGACAGCAGTTACTCTTTCGGCGGGTCTAGCACAGATACGCAGTATTTT.